This T cell receptor beta chain comes out of a study of blood T cell repertoires in COVID-19. This clone was seen more than once but under ten times. Generated by immunoSEQ multiplex PCR, the TCRdb table keeps only in-frame clones and is missing some. In the table there are about 160,000 clones, roughly 84% of which are singletons. V gave up 0 bases and J gave up 4 bases, with 13 bases separating them. This CDR3 has 15 amino acids. Germline V gene lookup returns CDR1 SGDLS and CDR2 YYNGEE. The sample comprised peripheral blood. The J gene is TRBJ1-1, the V gene TRBV9; D perhaps matches TRBD1 (5 bases). The clonotype comes from a man in his 60s who had recovered from COVID-19. The CDR3 region has the DNA TGTGCCAGCAGCGTAGCAGCAGGGAAGGGCACTGAAGCTTTCTTT. It specifies CASSVAAGKGTEAFF.